Listed below are T cell receptor beta chains from one sample, sequenced in a study of cytomegalovirus exposure and HLA in healthy donors. TCRdb keeps only in-frame clones here, not all; method: immunoSEQ multiplex PCR. The data hold some 120,000 clones, with about two thirds observed a single time. Material: PBMCs. The receptors here all came from a man in his thirties or forties in good health and CMV-seropositive. CDR3s include the opening cysteine and the closing phenylalanine or tryptophan. Fields, in order: J gene, V gene, clone size, D gene, CDR3 protein, CDR3 DNA. The D gene is left open where the match is weak. Size is omitted from some rows. Given values are once, few, many or a class for expanded clones.

TRBJ2-3 TRBV28 once . CASSLGATSYSGTDTQYF TGTGCCAGCAGTTTAGGAGCTACATCTTACTCGGGCACAGATACGCAGTATTTT
TRBJ1-5 TRBV5-1 . TRBD1 CASSLRQGDQPQHF TGCGCCAGCAGCTTACGACAGGGGGATCAGCCCCAGCATTTT
TRBJ2-1 TRBV7-7 . . CASSPTVLARGNEQFF TGTGCTAGCAGCCCGACCGTACTAGCAAGGGGCAATGAGCAGTTCTTC
TRBJ2-3 TRBV7-8 . . CASRAGADTQYF TGTGCCAGCAGAGCCGGGGCAGATACGCAGTATTTT
TRBJ1-1 TRBV30 . . CAWSGRFGAFF TGTGCCTGGAGTGGAAGATTCGGGGCTTTCTTT
TRBJ2-3 TRBV10-1 . . CASSDKRPGGTDTQYF TGCGCCAGCAGTGATAAACGCCCCGGAGGCACAGATACGCAGTATTTT
TRBJ1-6 TRBV10-3 . TRBD1 CAISNTGEAGSPLHF TGTGCCATCAGTAATACAGGGGAAGCAGGTTCACCCCTCCACTTT
TRBJ2-3 TRBV5-1 . TRBD1 CASSFGQGADTQYF TGCGCCAGCAGCTTCGGGCAGGGGGCTGATACGCAGTATTTT
TRBJ2-7 TRBV5-1 . TRBD2 CASSPGLAGALILYEQYF TGCGCCAGCAGCCCGGGACTAGCGGGGGCCCTAATACTGTACGAGCAGTACTTC
TRBJ1-2 TRBV19 few TRBD1 CASWDRGNGYTF TGTGCCAGTTGGGACAGGGGTAATGGCTACACCTTC
TRBJ1-2 TRBV18 few TRBD1 CASSPLDRGPNYGYTF TGTGCCAGCTCACCATTAGACAGGGGGCCCAACTATGGCTACACCTTC
TRBJ1-1 TRBV27 . . CASSLSGRRRNTEAFF TGTGCCAGCAGTTTGTCTGGGAGGAGGAGGAACACTGAAGCTTTCTTT
TRBJ1-1 TRBV6-5 . . CASSYPAENTEAFF TGTGCCAGCAGTTACCCCGCGGAGAACACTGAAGCTTTCTTT
TRBJ1-2 TRBV6-6 once . CASTPGSFLYGYTF TGTGCCAGCACCCCAGGCAGTTTCTTATATGGCTACACCTTC
TRBJ2-5 TRBV27 . TRBD2 CASSSLTSGAGETQYF TGTGCCAGCAGTTCCCTCACTAGCGGAGCAGGCGAGACCCAGTACTTC
TRBJ1-1 TRBV6-1 . . CASSEALEGNTEAFF TGTGCCAGCAGTGAAGCGCTAGAGGGGAACACTGAAGCTTTCTTT
TRBJ1-5 TRBV27 . . CASSRQGSNQPQHF TGTGCCAGCAGCCGGCAGGGCAGCAATCAGCCCCAGCATTTT
TRBJ2-2 TRBV2 . . CASSGTEPPFSGELFF TGTGCCAGCAGTGGGACAGAGCCTCCCTTCTCCGGGGAGCTGTTTTTT
TRBJ1-5 TRBV19 . TRBD1 CASSGGRNQPQHF TGTGCCAGCTCAGGGGGCCGGAATCAGCCCCAGCATTTT
TRBJ2-3 TRBV2 . TRBD2 CAIIKRGEHFTNSTDTQYF TGTGCCATCATCAAACGGGGGGAACACTTTACAAATAGCACAGATACGCAGTATTTT
TRBJ2-2 TRBV7-9 few TRBD1 CASSLAMGQGVLNTGELFF TGTGCCAGCAGCTTAGCGATGGGACAGGGGGTGTTGAACACCGGGGAGCTGTTTTTT
TRBJ1-4 TRBV27 . TRBD1 CASSLWQGEATNEKLFF TGTGCCAGCAGTTTATGGCAGGGGGAGGCAACTAATGAAAAACTGTTTTTT
TRBJ1-4 TRBV29-1 few TRBD1 CSVAGQGVEKLFF TGCAGCGTTGCGGGACAGGGGGTGGAAAAACTGTTTTTT
TRBJ2-3 TRBV5-1 . . CASTPTAGGTDTQYF TGCGCCAGCACCCCGACGGCAGGGGGCACAGATACGCAGTATTTT
TRBJ2-1 TRBV7-3 . TRBD2 CASSLLAGGPINEQFF TGTGCCAGCAGCTTACTAGCGGGGGGCCCCATTAATGAGCAGTTCTTC
TRBJ2-5 TRBV5-4 few TRBD1 CASGTGGETQYF TGTGCCAGCGGGACAGGGGGAGAGACCCAGTACTTC
TRBJ2-5 TRBV19 . . CASSIEETQYF TGTGCCAGTAGTATCGAAGAGACCCAGTACTTC
TRBJ1-2 TRBV6-6 . TRBD1 CASQPTGLSYGYTF TGTGCCAGTCAACCGACAGGGTTGAGCTATGGCTACACCTTC
TRBJ2-3 TRBV7-9 . . CASSLGGRDTDTQYF TGTGCCAGCAGCTTAGGGGGCAGGGACACAGATACGCAGTATTTT
TRBJ1-2 TRBV27 once . CASTYREGSDSYTF TGTGCCAGCACCTACAGGGAGGGGTCTGACAGCTACACCTTC
TRBJ2-1 TRBV27 . TRBD2 CASSSGLAGPEYYNEQFF TGTGCCAGCAGTTCCGGACTAGCGGGGCCGGAATACTACAATGAGCAGTTCTTC
TRBJ2-1 TRBV7-3 . TRBD2 CASSPGLAGINEQFF TGTGCCAGCAGCCCTGGACTAGCGGGAATCAATGAGCAGTTCTTC
TRBJ1-5 TRBV29-1 few TRBD1 CSVRDSHQPQHF TGCAGCGTTCGGGACAGCCATCAGCCCCAGCATTTT
TRBJ1-1 TRBV21-1 . . CASSRRSTEAFF TGTGCCAGCAGCAGGAGAAGCACTGAAGCTTTCTTT
TRBJ1-2 TRBV27 . TRBD1 CASSLLVPRTGYGYTF TGTGCCAGCAGTTTATTAGTCCCTCGGACAGGCTATGGCTACACCTTC
TRBJ1-3 TRBV9 . . CASSPIGVGNTIYF TGTGCCAGCAGCCCAATAGGGGTCGGAAACACCATATATTTT
TRBJ1-1 TRBV7-9 . . CASSLGAGLTNTEAFF TGTGCCAGCAGCTTAGGAGCGGGACTCACGAACACTGAAGCTTTCTTT
TRBJ2-3 TRBV29-1 . . CSVGPQGTDTQYF TGCAGCGTTGGCCCCCAGGGGACAGATACGCAGTATTTT
TRBJ2-7 TRBV28 . . CASSLGGEQKQGYF TGTGCCAGCAGTTTAGGGGGGGAACAAAAACAGGGGTACTTC
TRBJ1-6 TRBV23-1 . TRBD1 CASSHPRVRPGGLNSPLHF TGCGCCAGCAGTCACCCGAGGGTACGCCCAGGGGGTCTTAATTCACCCCTCCACTTT
TRBJ1-2 TRBV28 . . CASSLGTAGLSYTF TGTGCCAGCAGTTTGGGTACAGCCGGTCTGAGCTACACCTTC
TRBJ1-6 TRBV18 . TRBD1 CASSPGQNNSPLHF TGTGCCAGCTCACCGGGACAGAATAATTCACCCCTCCACTTT
TRBJ1-2 TRBV2 . . CASSEGRRYTF TGTGCCAGCAGTGAGGGGCGAAGATACACCTTC
TRBJ1-5 TRBV6-6 . TRBD1 CASSYPGTGNQPQHF TGTGCCAGCAGTTACCCTGGGACAGGGAATCAGCCCCAGCATTTT
TRBJ1-3 TRBV18 . . CASSAENTIYF TGTGCCAGCTCAGCGGAAAACACCATATATTTT
TRBJ2-5 TRBV5-4 . TRBD2 CASSLNLGLAGSETQYF TGTGCCAGCAGCTTGAATTTAGGACTAGCGGGTTCGGAGACCCAGTACTTC
TRBJ2-5 TRBV25-1 . . CASSEWGRFGETQYF TGTGCCAGCAGTGAATGGGGCCGGTTCGGGGAGACCCAGTACTTC
TRBJ2-1 TRBV9 . TRBD1 CASSAGTGTGLFF TGTGCCAGCAGCGCAGGGACAGGGACAGGACTGTTCTTC
TRBJ1-6 TRBV30 few . CACNGGTDSPLHF TGTGCCTGTAACGGGGGTACCGATTCACCCCTCCACTTT
TRBJ2-1 TRBV7-3 . TRBD2 CASGEAGDIYNEQFF TGTGCCAGCGGGGAGGCGGGGGATATTTACAATGAGCAGTTCTTC
TRBJ1-5 TRBV5-1 few . CASSLLRGSNQPQHF TGCGCCAGCAGCTTGTTAAGGGGTAGCAATCAGCCCCAGCATTTT
TRBJ1-1 TRBV19 . . CASSSGPMNTEAFF TGTGCCAGTAGCTCAGGGCCTATGAACACTGAAGCTTTCTTT